This T cell receptor beta chain originates from a study of shared clonotypes between healthy human individuals (TCRdb year 2020). Background on the whole study: A couple of women and a few men aged 18 to 49 years were included in the cohort. For each donor, CD4 naive and CD4 memory were each given three plates, CD8 naive was given two plates, and CD8 memory was given one plate. Blood TCR repertoires of roughly five healthy adults were deeply sequenced to estimate repertoire size and the extent of clonotype sharing between individuals. Libraries were prepared and TCR repertoires were sequenced by different laboratories using diverse techniques, in order to increase sequencing depth and limit assay-specific biases. Each donor's leukapheresis produced roughly between about 0.85 and 10 billion PBMCs.

The donors were healthy, HIV-negative adults with no recently reported acute infections or vaccinations. Only Caucasian adults living in Nashville, Tennessee, USA were represented among the donors. CD4+ T cells were enriched by magnetic negative selection; naive cells were then positively selected on CD45RA, and the negative fraction formed the memory subset. Blood was obtained by leukapheresis, after which PBMCs were separated by Ficoll-Histopaque density gradient centrifugation and cryopreserved in liquid nitrogen vapor phase. Analytical flow cytometry was used to check the purity and quantity of each magnetically sorted T cell population. From each sorted fraction, genomic DNA was isolated and quantified by UV absorbance on a Nanodrop 2000c. General study outcomes and caveats: Pairwise subsampling indicated that sequencing depth was expected to affect the degree of clonotype sharing among donors. Rarefaction of sorted-subset datasets indicated incomplete sequencing despite the large sequencing depth. Only blood was sampled, and tissue TCR repertoires likely differ from those in blood. Across four donors, approximately 5% of naive CD4, approximately 3.6% of naive CD8, roughly 2.3% of memory CD4, and roughly 0.4% of memory CD8 clonotypes were shared. Higher generation probabilities were observed for clonotypes shared by all four sorted-subset donors than for non-shared clonotypes. Estimated clonotype richness was generally larger for naive than for memory subsets. The genetic and exposure-history diversity represented was limited by the small number of donors.

About this clone itself: Its target antigen remains unknown. Base qualities are missing; no much larger clone stands one base away.

Trimming takes 4 bases from V and 1 base from J, and the germline ends sit 10 bases apart. CDR1 and CDR2, looked up from the germline V gene, are SGHTS and YDEGEE. Its CDR3 holds 14 amino acids, cysteine through phenylalanine. Only CDR3 DNA remains: 42 bases, in frame from the first base. Using the deep immunoSEQ assay, multiplex PCR amplified TCR CDR3 regions from genomic DNA. Extracted genomic DNA from each cell subset was distributed evenly across all wells of several immunoSEQ 96-well plates, and each plate was treated as a replicate. For sorted subsets, about 0.2 ug genomic DNA, equal to 25,000 to 35,000 T cell genomes, was loaded into each replicate PCR. Purified libraries were quantified with a Qubit 3.0 fluorometer, sized on a Bioanalyzer 2100, and re-quantified with the KAPA Library Quantification kit. Every immunoSEQ 96-well plate was sequenced on a separate single-read 150-cycle Illumina NextSeq 550 flow cell. Turning to the authors' computational methods: Because only junctional sequences without quality scores were contained in the immunoSEQ output, filtering matching that applied to full-length reads could not be performed. To assign V/J genes and CDR3, sequences were annotated against IMGT germline references using PyIR, a Python wrapper for IgBLAST v1.9. Any read was removed if the V/J assignment was weak (E-value above 1e-6), the CDR3 was missing, or the read contained stop codons, out-of-frame junctions, or ambiguous translated residues. A V3J clonotype was defined by an identical inferred V gene, J gene, and CDR3 amino acid sequence. The percentage overlap between two repertoires was calculated by dividing the number of shared unique clonotypes by the size of the smaller repertoire. Richness of each repertoire was evaluated using RTK rarefaction, the Chao1 estimator, and Recon v2.1 estimates of unobserved clonotypes. Generation probabilities for all TCRbeta clonotypes obtained by the gDNA method from several donors were computed using OLGA. This immuneACCESS table, as held by TCRdb, lists in-frame sequences with V and J called but not all clones. Of the missing ones, under half trace to an unresolved V gene in checked studies; the others have no known cause. For V, J and clone size, that table is used; D and trimming come from the DNA. This sample is represented by roughly 700,000 clones; approximately 74% of them were singletons. Together, the top ten hold around 1.6% of the sample.

The rearrangement combines TRBV5-8 with TRBJ2-3; matching of 5 bases hints at TRBD1 as the D gene. The receptor's source is a woman between 25 and 40 years old in good health. The sequenced material came from memory CD4+ T cells sorted from blood. Taken with the paper, the label for cell subset or site translates to: CD45RA-negative fraction. The CDR3 region reads CASSPLGGTDTQYF. The sequenced DNA is TGTGCCAGCAGCCCCTTAGGGGGCACAGATACGCAGTATTTT.